Each of the 30 T cell receptor beta chains below was sequenced from the same sample in a study of T cell repertoires in cytomegalovirus infection. TCRdb reprocessed the reads with MiXCR, giving one entry per CDR3 protein. The data show nearly 550,000 distinct CDR3 sequences, with approximately 17% seen just once and approximately 24% held by the top ten. The source material was CD8+ T cells from PBMCs. The receptors stem from a human donor in good health (CMV status not recorded). Some clones in this sample may be carry-over from other donors' samples.

This clonotype was counted at least ten times. The V call is TRBV7-8, the J call TRBJ2-7; D is unresolved. V was trimmed by 1 base and J by 6 bases, leaving 10 bases between them. The CDR3 is made up of 13 amino acids. The germline gives CDR1 SGHVS, CDR2 FQNEAQ. This chain's CDR3 is CASSLEYRSEQYF. DNA of the CDR3: TGTGCCAGCAGCTTAGAGTACAGATCCGAGCAGTACTTC.

This clonotype was seen many times. The chain recombines TRBV6-2 or TRBV6-3 with TRBJ2-1; TRBD2 agrees at 9 bases. V dropped 0 bases and J dropped 4; count of bases not matched to a gene: 7. CDR1 MNHEY and CDR2 SVGEGT come from the germline V gene. This CDR3 region has 17 residues. The CDR3 loop is CASSYSSLAGMYNEQFF. In DNA form, the CDR3 reads TGTGCCAGCAGTTACTCGAGTCTAGCGGGGATGTACAATGAGCAGTTCTTC.

This rearrangement joins TRBV5-1 to TRBJ2-7; a possible D gene is TRBD1 (5 bases). V lost 4 bases and J lost 3, with 11 bases in between. There are 13 residues in the CDR3. Germline CDR1 and CDR2: SGHRS and YFSETQ. CDR3 in DNA: TGCGCCAGCAGCGATGACAGCAACTACGAGCAGTACTTC. It specifies CASSDDSNYEQYF.

This clonotype came up many times. The chain is built from TRBV29-1 and TRBJ2-1; TRBD1 agrees at 8 bases. CDR3 length equals 13 residues. With 3 bases clipped from V and 6 bases from J, the junction kept 4 bases outside the gene matches. Germline V lookup: CDR1 SQVTM, CDR2 ANQGSEA. The CDR3 sequence is CSVDQGAVNEQFF. In DNA form, the CDR3 reads TGCAGCGTTGATCAGGGGGCGGTCAATGAGCAGTTCTTC.

CDR3 amino acids: CAIRGSGYGYTF. The CDR3 DNA follows: TGTGCCATACGTGGCTCTGGCTATGGCTACACCTTC. The chain joins TRBV2 to TRBJ1-2; D ambiguous. Germline CDR1 is SNHLY and CDR2 is FYNNEI. The CDR3 is made up of 12 amino acids. V lost 10 bases to trimming and J lost 4 bases, with 13 bases between them.

Comment on this clonotype: Just one base apart from a much larger clone, this may be a read error. The chain recombines TRBV15 with TRBJ2-1, with TRBD2 as a possible D gene (5 bases). V lost 4 bases, J lost 7 bases, and 14 bases lay in between. Germline V gives CDR1 LNHNV, CDR2 YYDKDF (reference sequence). The CDR3 contains 14 residues. The CDR3 DNA reads TGTGCCACCAGCACCATCGGGAAGGATAATGAGCAGTTCTTC. It encodes CATSTIGKDNEQFF.

This clonotype has just a few counts. V and J are TRBV19 and TRBJ2-1; 8 nucleotides align to TRBD2. Germline CDR1 reads LNHDA; CDR2 reads SQIVND (reference sequence). This CDR3 spans 16 amino acids. J lost 4 bases, V lost 6 bases, and 11 bases had no gene match. Here the CDR3 DNA reads TGTGCCAGTAGCACCTTCGGGGGGGGCGTGTACAATGAGCAGTTCTTC. Translated, it gives CASSTFGGGVYNEQFF.

The table lists this clonotype with many counts. The chain couples TRBV10-3 to TRBJ2-7; D might be TRBD2 (6 bases). V gave up 6 bases and J gave up 5 bases, with 8 bases separating them. The CDR3 loop spans 11 amino acids. From germline, CDR1 is ENHRY and CDR2 SYGVKD. CDR3 nucleotide sequence: TGTGCCATCAGGGGGGGTCACGAGCAGTACTTC. Translating gives CAIRGGHEQYF.

To note about this clonotype: Its ends do not fully match the called genes, so a read error is possible. The gene calls are TRBV28 and TRBJ1-4; D possibly corresponds to TRBD1 (5 bases). This CDR3 is 14 amino acids long. The V gene's germline CDR1 is MDHEN and CDR2 SYDVKM. CDR3 residues: CASGASLGDEKLSF. The CDR3 bases are TGTGCCAGCGGGGCTTCTTTGGGGGATGAAAAACTGTCTTTT. The complete variable domain, with remaining parts taken from reference TRBV28 and TRBJ1-4, reads DVKVTQSSRYLVKRTGEKVFLECVQDMDHENMFWYRQDPGLGLRLIYFSYDVKMKEKGDIPEGYSVSREKKERFSLILESASTNQTSMYLCASGASLGDEKLSFGSGTQLSVL.

This clonotype was observed a few times. This rearrangement joins TRBV6-4 to TRBJ2-2, with 7 bases lining up with TRBD2. Per the germline V gene, CDR1 is MRHNA and CDR2 is SNTAGT. The CDR3 is 15 residues long. J lost 1 base, V lost 2 bases, and 1 base had no gene match. CDR3 in amino acids: CASSDTSENTGELFF. The CDR3 DNA reads as TGTGCCAGCAGTGACACTAGCGAGAACACCGGGGAGCTGTTTTTT.

This clonotype was seen only a few times. V and J are TRBV15 and TRBJ2-5; D is unresolved. The germline gives CDR1 LNHNV, CDR2 YYDKDF (reference sequence). The CDR3 is 13 residues long. V was cut by 4 bases and J by 1 base, with 7 bases left in between. The CDR3 spells CATSIARQETQYF. The CDR3 DNA reads TGTGCCACCAGCATAGCCCGCCAAGAGACCCAGTACTTC. Full variable domain (outside the CDR3, taken from reference TRBV15 and TRBJ2-5): DAMVIQNPRYQVTQFGKPVTLSCSQTLNHNVMYWYQQKSSQAPKLLFHYYDKDFNNEADTPDNFQSRRPNTSFCFLDIRSPGLGDTAMYLCATSIARQETQYFGPGTRLLVL.

This clonotype was observed many times. V gene TRBV28 combines with J gene TRBJ1-2, with TRBD1 matching over 7 bases. V was pared by 6 bases and J by 3 bases, with 4 bases of the junction left unmatched. Germline CDR1 reads MDHEN; CDR2 reads SYDVKM. The length of the CDR3 is 13 residues. DNA for the CDR3: TGTGCCAGCAGCCCCGGACAGGACTATGGCTACACCTTC. It specifies CASSPGQDYGYTF.

The genes are TRBV2 and TRBJ2-3, with 8 nucleotides matching TRBD2. Trimming cost V 7 bases and J 11 bases; bases outside gene matches: 8. This CDR3 comprises 12 residues. The V gene's germline CDR1 is SNHLY and CDR2 FYNNEI. In nucleotides, the CDR3 is TGTGCCAGCACCCCGGGGGGGACCTTGCAGTATTTT. Translation: CASTPGGTLQYF.

This clonotype was found many times. The rearrangement joins TRBV19 to TRBJ2-3, with 7 bases identical to TRBD1. CDR3 length: 14 residues. Germline V CDR1 and CDR2: LNHDA, SQIVND (reference sequence). V lost 4 bases, J lost 11 bases, and 12 bases stayed unmatched. In DNA form, the CDR3 reads TGTGCCAGTAGTACAAAAGCACCGGGACAGAGGCAGTATTTT. Translation: CASSTKAPGQRQYF.

The chain employs TRBV10-3 and TRBJ1-1; D is perhaps TRBD1 (5 bases). Per germline, CDR1 ENHRY and CDR2 SYGVKD. CDR3 length: 15 residues. The V gene lost 4 bases and the J gene lost 3 bases, with 15 bases spanning the gap. The CDR3 region is CAISVGDGEDTEAFF. The CDR3 DNA is TGTGCCATCAGTGTGGGGGATGGGGAGGACACTGAAGCTTTCTTT.

This clonotype has only a few counts. The V call is TRBV29-1, the J call TRBJ2-1; 7 bases match TRBD2. Per germline, CDR1 SQVTM and CDR2 ANQGSEA. This CDR3 is built from 11 residues. CDR3 nucleotide sequence: TGCAGTCTGGTAGCGGGTATTGAGCAGTTCTTC. Translating it yields CSLVAGIEQFF.

A word on this clonotype: A much larger clone lies a single base off, so this may be a read error. The V gene is TRBV19, the J gene TRBJ2-2; TRBD2 is a possible D gene (6 bases). Germline V gene data show CDR1 as LNHDA and CDR2 as SQIVND (reference sequence). The CDR3 extends over 16 amino acids. CDR3 DNA sequence: TGTGCCAGTAGTATCCAGGGCAGAAGACTCACCGGGGGGCTGTTTTTT. Translated: CASSIQGRRLTGGLFF.

The J gene is TRBJ2-1, the V gene TRBV20-1; D possibly corresponds to TRBD2 (5 bases). Trimming left V 1 base short and J 0 bases short, with 16 bases between. Germline V lookup: CDR1 DFQATT, CDR2 SNEGSKA (reference sequence). CDR3 length equals 17 residues. CDR3 bases: TGCAGTGCTAGAGCATATCAAACTAGGAGCTCCTACAATGAGCAGTTCTTC. It codes for CSARAYQTRSSYNEQFF.

In this sample, this clonotype turned up many times. This chain links TRBV10-3 with TRBJ2-7; 7 bases align to TRBD2. V dropped 4 bases and J dropped 4; count of bases not matched to a gene: 10. Germline loops: CDR1 ENHRY, CDR2 SYGVKD. The CDR3 runs 15 residues. The CDR3 loop is CAISVDGGLNYEQYF. In DNA form, the CDR3 reads TGTGCCATCAGTGTTGACGGGGGACTAAATTACGAGCAGTACTTC.

The V and J genes are TRBV9 and TRBJ1-4; no clear D gene. Germline V CDR1 and CDR2: SGDLS, YYNGEE. The V end was cut by 3 bases, the J end by 5 bases, with 5 bases between. The CDR3 extends over 12 amino acids. The CDR3 sequence is CASSGQNEKLFF. CDR3 nucleotides: TGTGCCAGCAGCGGTCAAAATGAAAAACTGTTTTTT.

The table lists this clonotype with many counts. The chain links TRBV27 to TRBJ1-2; D is undetermined. Germline values: CDR1 MNHEY, CDR2 SMNVEV (reference sequence). Trimming removed 2 bases at V and 8 bases at J, with 3 bases between. CDR3 length equals 10 residues. CDR3 region: CASSLNGYTF. In DNA form, the CDR3 reads TGTGCCAGCAGTTTAAACGGCTACACCTTC.

As for this clonotype: The CDR3 end shows no conserved phenylalanine or tryptophan, and so a read error is likely. This rearrangement joins TRBV27 to TRBJ2-5; 8 bases are a match to TRBD2. CDR1 is MNHEY, CDR2 SMNVEV, per germline (reference sequence). The CDR3 is made up of 14 amino acids. J was trimmed by 5 bases and V by 3 bases; bases with no gene match: 5. The chain's CDR3 is CASSLRGALETQYL. The DNA for the CDR3 is TGTGCCAGCAGTTTGCGGGGGGCGCTTGAGACCCAGTACTTA.

This clonotype was seen at least ten times. CDR3 sequence reads: CASRPPRDIYGYTF. CDR3 bases: TGTGCCAGCAGACCTCCCCGGGACATCTATGGCTACACCTTC. J is TRBJ1-2 and V is TRBV11-2; tentatively, D is TRBD1 (6 bases). Trimming removed 6 bases at V and 4 bases at J, with 15 bases between. Germline CDR1 and CDR2: SGHAT and FQNNGV. The CDR3 runs to 14 residues.

This clonotype was seen ten or more times. This chain links TRBV7-9 with TRBJ1-4, with D perhaps TRBD1 (6 bases). Trimming shortened V by 6 bases and J by 5 bases, and 16 bases separated the two germline ends. The CDR3 is 15 amino acids. Germline values: CDR1 SEHNR, CDR2 FQNEAQ (reference sequence). The CDR3 reads CASRHRDKPNEKLFF. CDR3 bases: TGTGCCAGCAGACACCGGGACAAACCAAATGAAAAACTGTTTTTT.

Ten or more counts support this clonotype. The rearrangement links TRBV7-2 to TRBJ1-1; TRBD1 agrees at 11 bases. The CDR3 has 17 amino acids. V lost 4 bases and J lost 4; bases outside the gene matches: 11. The germline V gene encodes CDR1 SGHTA and CDR2 FQGNSA. The CDR3 loop is CASSSPRGTGGFTEAFF. Here the CDR3 DNA reads TGTGCCAGCAGCTCTCCCCGGGGGACAGGGGGTTTCACTGAAGCTTTCTTT.

About this clonotype itself: A much larger clone lies a single base off, so this may be a read error. V and J are TRBV12-5 and TRBJ2-1, with 8 bases fitting TRBD2. CDR3 length: 15 amino acids. The germline V gene encodes CDR1 LGHNT and CDR2 FRNRAP. This CDR3 is CVSGFERETYNEQFF. In DNA, the CDR3 is TGTGTTAGTGGTTTCGAGCGGGAGACCTACAATGAGCAGTTCTTC.

V and J are TRBV6-6 and TRBJ2-1; D not resolved. Germline CDR1 MNHNY, CDR2 SVGAGI (reference sequence). The CDR3 consists of 15 residues. V was cut by 7 bases and J by 0 bases, with 13 bases left in between. The CDR3 reads CASTEDDGSYNEQFF. The CDR3 nucleotides are TGTGCCAGCACAGAAGACGACGGCTCCTACAATGAGCAGTTCTTC.

Comment on this clonotype: This may come from a read error, since a much larger clone is one base off. The V and J genes are TRBV6-6 and TRBJ2-3; no clear D. CDR1 is MNHNY and CDR2 is SVGAGI in the germline V gene (reference sequence). This CDR3 is built from 13 residues. CDR3 loop: CASSSYGFDTRYF. The CDR3 DNA follows: TGTGCCAGCAGTTCTTACGGGTTTGATACGCGGTATTTT.

This clonotype was observed a handful of times. The chain joins TRBV10-3 to TRBJ2-7, with D possibly being TRBD1 (5 bases). The germline V and J ends were trimmed by 8 bases and 0 bases, with 11 bases remaining between them. Germline CDR1 ENHRY, CDR2 SYGVKD. The length of the CDR3 is 13 residues. CDR3: CAIAVDNSYEQYF. CDR3 sequence (DNA): TGTGCCATCGCGGTGGACAACTCCTACGAGCAGTACTTC.

About this clonotype itself: No conserved phenylalanine or tryptophan ends this CDR3, so it is likely a read error. The chain is built from TRBV11-2 and TRBJ2-7; D not resolved. V lost 1 base, J lost 3 bases, and 10 bases lay in between. Germline loops: CDR1 SGHAT, CDR2 FQNNGV. The CDR3 has 14 amino acids. The CDR3 DNA reads TGTGCCAGCAGCTTAGGCCAAGGCCTCTACGAGCAGTACTTA. This encodes CASSLGQGLYEQYL.